This TCR beta chain was documented in a study of cytomegalovirus exposure and HLA in healthy donors. Study observations and caveats: Previous analysis showed most TCR beta V segments were productive about 90% or about 30% of the time. Compared with the roughly 670-donor mean, an Asian-associated ancestry cluster reportedly had fewer N-insertions, according to a later analysis. Rare TCR sequences dominated, though some public TCRs recurred in many donors. Testing in vitro showed a few CMV-associated chains specific for CMV antigens.

Trimming cost V 7 bases and J 0 bases, with 7 bases left between them. Germline CDR1 MNHNS, CDR2 SASEGT. The CDR3 has 13 residues. Remarks on this clone: As yet, its antigen is unknown.

60 Vbeta and 13 Jbeta primers were used in PCR. Sequencing used immunoSEQ multiplex PCR; TCRdb keeps in-frame clones, though not all of them. In the table there are 150,000 to 200,000 clones, about 80% of which are singletons. The clonotype originates from a young man in good health and CMV-seropositive. This chain joins TRBV6-1 and TRBJ2-1; D unclear. Sequenced sample: PBMCs. CDR3 protein: CASIPYSYNEQFF. The CDR3 bases are TGTGCCAGCATCCCCTACTCCTACAATGAGCAGTTCTTC.